The 5 T cell receptor beta chains below were found in one sample sequenced in a study of cytomegalovirus exposure and HLA in healthy donors. The PCR employed 60 Vbeta primers together with 13 Jbeta primers. Using immunoSEQ multiplex PCR, the repertoire was profiled, and TCRdb retains in-frame clones only, with some absent. Counted here are under 200,000 clones, 62% occurring once; the ten biggest clones make up 2.5% to 3.5%. Sequenced: PBMCs. These receptors were taken from a man aged 40-55 years in good health and CMV-seronegative.

The chain employs TRBV7-6 and TRBJ2-3; 9 bases map to TRBD2. The germline CDR1 and CDR2 sequences are SGHVS and FNYEAQ. Trimming at V came to 1 base and at J to 2 bases, leaving 4 bases not matched to a gene. The CDR3 has 16 amino acids. This CDR3 is CASSLGLAGTTDTQYF. CDR3 nucleotides: TGTGCCAGCAGCTTAGGTCTAGCGGGGACCACAGATACGCAGTATTTT.

This rearrangement joins TRBV28 to TRBJ1-6; possibly TRBD1 for D (5 bases). The CDR3 runs to 13 residues. Trimming removed 3 bases from V and 16 bases from J, with 16 bases in between. Germline V lookup: CDR1 MDHEN, CDR2 SYDVKM. CDR3 residues: CASSLTGTQLLHF. The CDR3, as DNA: TGTGCCAGCAGTTTGACCGGGACTCAGCTTCTCCACTTT. Using reference TRBV28 and TRBJ1-6 for the parts outside the CDR3, the full variable domain is DVKVTQSSRYLVKRTGEKVFLECVQDMDHENMFWYRQDPGLGLRLIYFSYDVKMKEKGDIPEGYSVSREKKERFSLILESASTNQTSMYLCASSLTGTQLLHFGNGTRLTVT.

This chain's CDR3 is CASSAGQGYEQYF. DNA for the CDR3: TGTGCCAGCAGCGCGGGACAGGGCTACGAGCAGTACTTC. V usage is TRBV11-3 and J usage is TRBJ2-7; 9 bases line up with TRBD1. V gave up 5 bases and J gave up 3 bases; unmatched junction bases: 2. The CDR3 has 13 amino acids. Germline CDR1 and CDR2: SGHNT and YENEEA.

J is TRBJ1-5 and V is TRBV30; tentatively, D is TRBD1 (6 bases). Between the trimmed V and J ends, which lost 4 bases and 4 bases, there was a span of 23 bases. This CDR3 contains 17 residues. Germline V gene lookup returns CDR1 GTSNPN and CDR2 SVGIG (reference sequence). The CDR3 is CAWKRKGGARRNQPQHF. In DNA form, the CDR3 reads TGTGCCTGGAAAAGGAAAGGGGGGGCCAGGAGGAATCAGCCCCAGCATTTT. Using reference TRBV30 and TRBJ1-5 for the parts outside the CDR3, the full variable domain is SQTIHQWPATLVQPVGSPLSLECTVEGTSNPNLYWYRQAAGRGLQLLFYSVGIGQISSEVPQNLSASRPQDRQFILSSKKLLLSDSGFYLCAWKRKGGARRNQPQHFGDGTRLSIL.

CDR3 sequence reads: CATKGTTGGREDTQYF. The CDR3 nucleotides are TGCGCCACGAAGGGAACGACAGGGGGCCGAGAAGATACGCAGTATTTT. V and J are TRBV23-1 and TRBJ2-3; TRBD1 matches at 10 bases. TRBV23-1 has ORF status, its function being uncertain. V was clipped by 10 bases and J by 5 bases; unmatched bases: 15. This CDR3 has 16 residues.